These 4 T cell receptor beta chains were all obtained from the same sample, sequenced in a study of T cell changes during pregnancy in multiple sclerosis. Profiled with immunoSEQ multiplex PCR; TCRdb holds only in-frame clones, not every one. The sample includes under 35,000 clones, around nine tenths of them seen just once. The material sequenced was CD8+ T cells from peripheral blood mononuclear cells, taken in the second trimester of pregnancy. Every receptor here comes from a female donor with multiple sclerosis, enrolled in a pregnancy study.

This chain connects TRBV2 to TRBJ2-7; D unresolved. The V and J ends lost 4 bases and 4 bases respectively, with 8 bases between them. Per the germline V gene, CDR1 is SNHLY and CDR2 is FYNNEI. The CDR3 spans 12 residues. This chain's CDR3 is CASSGLQYEQYF. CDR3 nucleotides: TGTGCCAGCAGTGGATTGCAGTACGAGCAGTACTTC.

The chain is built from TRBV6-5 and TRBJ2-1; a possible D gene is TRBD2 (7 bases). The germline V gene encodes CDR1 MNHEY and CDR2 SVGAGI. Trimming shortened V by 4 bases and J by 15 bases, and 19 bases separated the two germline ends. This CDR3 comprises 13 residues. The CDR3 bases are TGTGCCAGCAGTTGGGAGGGGGGGTCCGGGCGGTTCTTC. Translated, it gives CASSWEGGSGRFF.

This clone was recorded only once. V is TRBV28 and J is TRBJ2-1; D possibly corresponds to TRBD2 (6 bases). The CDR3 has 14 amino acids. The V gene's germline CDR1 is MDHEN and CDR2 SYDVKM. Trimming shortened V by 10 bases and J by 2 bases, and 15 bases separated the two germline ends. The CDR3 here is CATSTGSAYNEQFF. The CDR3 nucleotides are TGTGCCACCTCAACCGGGAGCGCCTACAATGAGCAGTTCTTC.

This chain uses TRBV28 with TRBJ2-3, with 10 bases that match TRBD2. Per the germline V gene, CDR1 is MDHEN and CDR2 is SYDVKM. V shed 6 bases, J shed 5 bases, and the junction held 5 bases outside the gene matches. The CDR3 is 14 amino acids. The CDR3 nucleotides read TGTGCCAGCAGAGTAGCGGGAGGTTTAGATACGCAGTATTTT. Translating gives CASRVAGGLDTQYF.